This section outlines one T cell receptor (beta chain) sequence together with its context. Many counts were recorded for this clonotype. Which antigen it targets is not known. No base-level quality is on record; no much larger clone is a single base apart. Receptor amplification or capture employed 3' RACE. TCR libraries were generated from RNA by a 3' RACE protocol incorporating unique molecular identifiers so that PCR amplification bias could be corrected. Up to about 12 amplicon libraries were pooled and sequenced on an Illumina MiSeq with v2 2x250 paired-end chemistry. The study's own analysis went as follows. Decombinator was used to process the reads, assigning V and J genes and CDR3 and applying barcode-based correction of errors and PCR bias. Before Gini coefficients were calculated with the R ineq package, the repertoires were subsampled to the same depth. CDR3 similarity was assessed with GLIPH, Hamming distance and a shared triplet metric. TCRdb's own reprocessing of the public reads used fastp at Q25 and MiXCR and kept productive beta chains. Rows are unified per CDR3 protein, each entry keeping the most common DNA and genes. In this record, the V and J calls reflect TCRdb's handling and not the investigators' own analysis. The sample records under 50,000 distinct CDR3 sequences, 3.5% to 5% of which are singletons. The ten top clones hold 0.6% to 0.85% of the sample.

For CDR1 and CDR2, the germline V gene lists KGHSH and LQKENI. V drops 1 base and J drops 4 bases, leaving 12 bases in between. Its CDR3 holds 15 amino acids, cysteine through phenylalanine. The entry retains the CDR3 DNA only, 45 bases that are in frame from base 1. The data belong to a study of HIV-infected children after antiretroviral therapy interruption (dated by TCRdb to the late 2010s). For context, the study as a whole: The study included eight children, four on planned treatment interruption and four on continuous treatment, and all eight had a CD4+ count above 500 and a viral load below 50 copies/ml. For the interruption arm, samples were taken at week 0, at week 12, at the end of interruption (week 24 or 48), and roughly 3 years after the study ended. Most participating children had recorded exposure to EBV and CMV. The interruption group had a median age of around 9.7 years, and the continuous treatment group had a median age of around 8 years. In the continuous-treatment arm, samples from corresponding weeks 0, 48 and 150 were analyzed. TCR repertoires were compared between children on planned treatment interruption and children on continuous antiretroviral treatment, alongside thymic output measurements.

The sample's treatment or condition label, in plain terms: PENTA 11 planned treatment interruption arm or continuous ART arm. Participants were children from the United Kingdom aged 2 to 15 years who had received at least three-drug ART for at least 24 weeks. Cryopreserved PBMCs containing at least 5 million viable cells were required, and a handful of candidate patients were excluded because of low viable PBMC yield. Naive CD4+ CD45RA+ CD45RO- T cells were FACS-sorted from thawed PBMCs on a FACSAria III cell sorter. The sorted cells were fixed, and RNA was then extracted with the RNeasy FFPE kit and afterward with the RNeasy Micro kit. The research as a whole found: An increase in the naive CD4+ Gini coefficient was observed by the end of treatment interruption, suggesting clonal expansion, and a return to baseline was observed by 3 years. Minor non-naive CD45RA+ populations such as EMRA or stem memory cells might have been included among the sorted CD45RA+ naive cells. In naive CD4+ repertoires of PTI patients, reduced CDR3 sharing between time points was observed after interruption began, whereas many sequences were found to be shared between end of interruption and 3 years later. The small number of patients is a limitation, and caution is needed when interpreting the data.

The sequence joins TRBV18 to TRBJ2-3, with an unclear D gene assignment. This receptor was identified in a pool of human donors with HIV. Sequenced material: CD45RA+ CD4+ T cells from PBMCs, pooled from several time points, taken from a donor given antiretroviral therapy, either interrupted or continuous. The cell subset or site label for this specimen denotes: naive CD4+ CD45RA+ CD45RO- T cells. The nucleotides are TGTGCCAGCTCACCACTGTACAGCCTCCCAGATACGCAGTATTTT. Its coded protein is CASSPLYSLPDTQYF.